The rows below give T cell receptor beta chains drawn from one sample of a study of CD8 T cells in Susac syndrome. MiXCR was run by TCRdb on the immunoSEQ multiplex PCR reads, yielding one entry per CDR3 protein. The sample holds around 150,000 distinct CDR3 sequences, under 97% seen once. The source material was CD4+ T cells from PBMCs. The receptors derive from a human donor with Susac syndrome. Both conserved end residues are part of each CDR3. The D gene is left open where the match is weak. Size is stated for part of the rows, as once, few or many counts, or as a class when the clone is expanded.

clone_size	v_call	j_call	d_call	cdr3_aa	cdr3_nt
NA	TRBV11-2	TRBJ2-5	NA	CASSPTRGRETQYF	TGTGCCAGCAGCCCAACTCGGGGGAGAGAGACCCAGTACTTC
few	TRBV18	TRBJ2-3	NA	CASSALSDTQYF	TGTGCCAGCTCAGCCCTATCAGATACGCAGTATTTT
NA	TRBV5-1	TRBJ1-6	NA	CASSNRLGPDSPLHF	TGCGCCAGCAGCAATAGACTGGGCCCCGATTCACCCCTCCACTTT
NA	TRBV20-1	TRBJ2-7	NA	CSASLTGLSYEQYF	TGCAGTGCTAGTTTGACAGGCCTCTCCTACGAGCAGTACTTC
NA	TRBV23-1	TRBJ2-6	NA	CASSFRKGGANVLTF	TGCGCCAGCAGTTTTCGTAAAGGAGGGGCCAACGTCCTGACTTTC
NA	TRBV20-1	TRBJ1-2	NA	CSASKEETGIYGYTF	TGCAGTGCTAGTAAGGAAGAGACGGGAATTTATGGCTACACCTTC
few	TRBV5-8	TRBJ2-7	NA	CASSLVGLESNEQYF	TGTGCCAGCAGCTTGGTCGGCCTTGAATCCAACGAGCAGTACTTC
NA	TRBV20-1	TRBJ1-2	NA	CSARDVDTLNYGYTF	TGCAGTGCTAGAGATGTAGACACGCTTAACTATGGCTACACCTTC
NA	TRBV6-4	TRBJ1-2	NA	CASSDTQADGPYGYTF	TGTGCCAGCAGTGACACCCAAGCGGACGGACCCTATGGCTACACCTTC
NA	TRBV5-5	TRBJ2-3	NA	CASSLEGMGTDTQYF	TGTGCCAGCAGCTTGGAGGGCATGGGGACAGATACGCAGTATTTT
NA	TRBV5-1	TRBJ2-5	TRBD2	CASSRGLAVETQYF	TGCGCCAGCAGCAGAGGACTAGCGGTAGAGACCCAGTACTTC
NA	TRBV5-4	TRBJ2-7	TRBD2	CASSPTPGTSDYEQYF	TGTGCCAGCAGCCCAACTCCCGGGACTAGCGACTACGAGCAGTACTTC
NA	TRBV21-1	TRBJ2-5	NA	CASSKVWVEETQYF	TGTGCCAGCAGCAAAGTTTGGGTCGAGGAGACCCAGTACTTC
NA	TRBV3-1	TRBJ2-4	NA	CATRGMAKNIQYF	TGTGCCACACGGGGGATGGCCAAAAACATTCAGTACTTC
NA	TRBV15	TRBJ2-1	TRBD2	CATSSPGTSGRGLGEQFF	TGTGCCACCAGCAGCCCCGGGACTAGCGGGAGAGGTTTAGGGGAGCAGTTCTTC
NA	TRBV29-1	TRBJ2-2	NA	CSVAAELNTGELFF	TGCAGCGTGGCGGCCGAACTCAACACCGGGGAGCTGTTTTTT
NA	TRBV10-3	TRBJ2-7	NA	CAIGGDYEQYF	TGTGCCATCGGGGGAGACTACGAGCAGTACTTC
NA	TRBV7-9	TRBJ1-4	NA	CASSYPGRSDEKLFF	TGTGCCAGCAGCTACCCGGGGCGGTCGGATGAAAAACTGTTTTTT